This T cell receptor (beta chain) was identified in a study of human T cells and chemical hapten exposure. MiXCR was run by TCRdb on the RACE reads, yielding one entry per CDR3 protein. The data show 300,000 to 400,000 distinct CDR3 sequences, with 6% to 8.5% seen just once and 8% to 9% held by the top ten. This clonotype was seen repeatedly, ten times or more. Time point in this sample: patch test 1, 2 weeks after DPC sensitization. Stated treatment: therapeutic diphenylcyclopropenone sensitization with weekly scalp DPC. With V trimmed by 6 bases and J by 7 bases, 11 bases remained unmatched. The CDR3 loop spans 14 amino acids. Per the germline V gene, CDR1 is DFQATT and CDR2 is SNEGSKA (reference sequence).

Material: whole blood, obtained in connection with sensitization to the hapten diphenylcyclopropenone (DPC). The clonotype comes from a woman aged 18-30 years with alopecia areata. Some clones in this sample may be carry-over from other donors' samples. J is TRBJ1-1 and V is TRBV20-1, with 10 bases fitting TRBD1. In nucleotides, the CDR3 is TGCAGTGCGGCCGGGACAGGGGTTTGGGATGAAGCTTTCTTT. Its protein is CSAAGTGVWDEAFF.